This T cell receptor beta chain was captured in a study of CD8+ T cells in alopecia areata. Regarding the study as a whole: The study found higher clonality in lesional than normal scalp, especially in alopecia totalis/universalis.

Sequencing used cDNA as its template, made by extracting RNA and reverse transcribing it. Profiling relied on immunoSEQ multiplex PCR, and the TCRdb table lists in-frame clones only, not all of them. The sample consists of roughly 150,000 clones, about three fifths of them appearing once. This clone was found once. The antigen is undetermined. It was from PBMCs that CD4+ and CD8+ T cells were sorted. The CDR3 runs 13 residues. CDR1 and CDR2 (germline): SGHRS, YFSETQ. Trimming left V 0 bases short and J 2 bases short, with 4 bases between. Sequenced sample: CD4+ T cells sorted from blood. The sequence was obtained from a human donor in good health. J is TRBJ2-3 and V is TRBV5-1; D remains unclear. In DNA, the CDR3 is TGCGCCAGCAGCTTGGGGGACACAGATACGCAGTATTTT. Its protein is CASSLGDTDTQYF.